The clone carrying this T cell receptor (beta chain) was seen a few times. Antigen specificity is unknown. This specimen comes from a study of blood T cells in healthy people across ages. A second PCR of about 6 to 12 cycles used a sample-barcoded 5' primer and a J-beta primer mix. TCRdb itself ran the 5' RACE reads through MiXCR, one entry per CDR3 protein. The table lists some 670,000 distinct CDR3 sequences, 45% to 60% of them singletons. General study results and limits: CMV infection status of these donors was not known.

This CDR3 has 14 amino acids. The junction had 5 bases not matched to a gene; V was cut back by 4 bases and J by 5 bases. Sequenced input: blood. The TCR comes from a woman aged 80 or over in good health. J is TRBJ1-1 and V is TRBV12-3 or TRBV12-4; 9 bases align to TRBD1. The chain's CDR3 is CASSSGQGRTEAFF. Here the CDR3 DNA reads TGTGCCAGCAGTTCGGGACAGGGTCGAACTGAAGCTTTCTTT.